This T cell receptor beta chain was documented in a study of blood T cells in healthy people across ages. Whenever a sample was processed, at least 6 million PBMCs were isolated. General study results and limits: Among long-lived donors, naive CD4+ cells were more numerous and diversity higher than in aged donors.

Details on this clonotype: No antigen is known for it.

The CDR3 is made up of 15 amino acids. Germline CDR1 SGHAT, CDR2 FQNNGV. Trimming removed 0 bases from V and 4 bases from J, with 9 bases in between. A second about 7 to 11 cycle PCR used barcoded and J-beta primers. MiXCR, run by TCRdb on the 5' RACE reads, gives a single entry per CDR3 protein. The sample lists 800,000 or so distinct CDR3 sequences, 20% to 30% occurring once. Another study also made use of these data, one on T cells of mothers and their children. From that study: Six or seven children and their three healthy Caucasian mothers were the donors.

V and J are TRBV11-2 and TRBJ1-4; D might be TRBD1 (6 bases). The TCR sequence derives from a boy between 10 and 17 years old in good health. Material: blood. DNA of the CDR3: TGTGCCAGCAGCTTAGAACAGGGACTTAATGAAAAACTGTTTTTT. Translation gives CASSLEQGLNEKLFF.